These 5 T cell receptor beta chains share one sample of origin, sequenced in a study of blood T cell repertoires in COVID-19. The assay was immunoSEQ multiplex PCR, and TCRdb's table has in-frame clones only and misses some. The repertoire holds more than 450,000 clones, with approximately 86% as singletons. The sequenced sample was PBMCs or T cells enriched from blood (not recorded which). Receptors were obtained from a woman aged 18-29 years who had recovered from COVID-19.

This clone was detected only a few times. V is TRBV18 and J is TRBJ1-4; TRBD1 is a possible D gene (5 bases). The V gene lost 5 bases and the J gene lost 3 bases, with 13 bases spanning the gap. CDR1 is KGHSH, CDR2 LQKENI, per germline. The CDR3 loop spans 15 amino acids. The DNA of the CDR3 is TGTGCCAGCTCAACGTTCAGGGATCCTAATGAAAAACTGTTTTTT. As protein: CASSTFRDPNEKLFF.

The rearrangement links TRBV18 to TRBJ1-1; D possibly corresponds to TRBD1 (5 bases). CDR1 is KGHSH, CDR2 LQKENI, per germline. V gave up 7 bases and J gave up 5 bases, with 17 bases separating them. The CDR3 length is 14 residues. The CDR3 sequence: CASLERRGGTEAFF. In DNA form, the CDR3 reads TGTGCCAGCTTAGAACGGAGGGGTGGAACTGAAGCTTTCTTT.

The chain employs TRBV6-2 or TRBV6-3 and TRBJ2-7; a possible D gene is TRBD2 (8 bases). Germline V CDR1 and CDR2: MNHEY, SVGEGT. This CDR3 contains 16 residues. Trimming took off 6 bases at V and 2 bases at J, with 20 bases between the two ends. The CDR3 coding sequence is TGTGCCAGCAGCGCCGGGAGGGGGCAAATAACCTACGAGCAGTACTTC. It encodes CASSAGRGQITYEQYF.

This chain links TRBV6-2 or TRBV6-3 with TRBJ2-5; 7 bases are shared with TRBD2. Germline CDR1 MNHEY, CDR2 SVGEGT. The length of the CDR3 is 13 residues. The V gene end was trimmed by 5 bases and the J gene end by 5 bases; junction bases not matched to a gene: 5. The CDR3 DNA sequence: TGTGCCAGCAGTCGGGGGGAGTATGAGACCCAGTACTTC. Residues: CASSRGEYETQYF.

The genes are TRBV10-3 and TRBJ1-2; 7 bases are shared with TRBD1. The CDR3 is 14 amino acids. Germline V gene data show CDR1 as ENHRY and CDR2 as SYGVKD. The V and J ends lost 6 bases and 8 bases, in that order; junction bases with no gene match: 12. The CDR3 spells CAISPTGNGEGYTF. Written as DNA, the CDR3 is TGTGCCATCAGCCCGACAGGGAACGGGGAGGGCTACACCTTC.